Below, 23 T cell receptor beta chains from the same sample are listed, as sequenced in a study of T cell repertoires in cytomegalovirus infection. Antigens of these TCRs are unknown. TCRdb itself ran the reads through MiXCR, one entry per CDR3 protein. The sample comprises about 890,000 distinct CDR3 sequences, approximately 31% of which are singletons, and over 12% rests with the top ten. The sequences come from cultured CD8+ T cells from PBMCs, collected from culture after CMV antigen stimulation. The source is a human donor in good health (CMV status not recorded). Some clones in this sample may be carry-over from other donors' samples.

The table lists this clonotype with a few counts. The chain is built from TRBV6-1 and TRBJ1-2; D gene unclear. There are 15 residues in the CDR3. V dropped 3 bases and J dropped 8 bases, with 19 bases sitting between them. Germline loops: CDR1 MNHNS, CDR2 SASEGT. The CDR3 protein is CASSDLLSHPSGYTF. DNA for the CDR3: TGTGCCAGCAGTGACCTTCTGTCCCATCCGAGCGGCTACACCTTC.

In this sample, this clonotype turned up a few times. The chain carries TRBV6-1 and TRBJ2-7, with 7 bases fitting TRBD1. The trim removed 2 bases at V and 3 bases at J, leaving 4 bases unmatched. The CDR3 consists of 14 residues. Per germline, CDR1 MNHNS and CDR2 SASEGT. As DNA, the CDR3 is TGTGCCAGCAGTGAATCCGGGACAGTCTACGAGCAGTACTTC. It codes for CASSESGTVYEQYF.

This clonotype showed up just a few times. The gene calls are TRBV4-1 and TRBJ2-1; 9 bases agree with TRBD1. Germline V gene data show CDR1 as MGHRA and CDR2 as YSYEKL. CDR3 length equals 19 residues. Unmatched junction bases numbered 10, after V lost 0 bases and J lost 1 base. The CDR3 region is CASSQDRTGEVASYNEQFF. As DNA, the CDR3 is TGCGCCAGCAGCCAAGATAGGACAGGGGAGGTGGCGTCCTACAATGAGCAGTTCTTC.

Only a few counts were recorded for this clonotype. The V gene is TRBV28, the J gene TRBJ2-7, with D perhaps TRBD1 (7 bases). Trimming took off 2 bases at V and 9 bases at J, with 14 bases between the two ends. Germline V gives CDR1 MDHEN, CDR2 SYDVKM. The CDR3 is 13 residues long. This chain's CDR3 is CASSLRGPGGQYV. The CDR3 DNA sequence: TGTGCCAGCAGTTTAAGGGGGCCCGGGGGGCAGTACGTC.

Points on this clonotype: A much more abundant neighbour one base away suggests this may be a read error. The chain employs TRBV7-6 and TRBJ2-7; D may correspond to TRBD1 or TRBD2 (6 bases each). Looked up from germline, CDR1 is SGHVS and CDR2 is FNYEAQ. The CDR3 sequence is 14 residues long. Trimming left V 6 bases short and J 7 bases short, with 19 bases between. This CDR3 is CASRRESGAEEQYF. DNA of the CDR3: TGTGCCAGCAGGAGGGAGTCGGGGGCGGAGGAGCAGTACTTC. The variable domain in full, with the rest retrieved from reference TRBV7-6 and TRBJ2-7, is GAGVSQSPRYKVTKRGQDVALRCDPISGHVSLYWYRQALGQGPEFLTYFNYEAQQDKSGLPNDRFSAERPEGSISTLTIQRTEQRDSAMYRCASRRESGAEEQYFGPGTRLTVT.

This chain connects TRBV6-1 to TRBJ2-7; 7 bases agree with TRBD2. Germline V gene sequence: CDR1 MNHNS, CDR2 SASEGT. The CDR3 covers 16 residues. V shed 2 bases and J 1 base; nucleotides not matched to a gene: 8. The chain's CDR3 is CASSEFASGPSYEQYF. The CDR3 DNA reads as TGTGCCAGCAGTGAATTTGCTAGCGGACCTTCCTACGAGCAGTACTTC.

The rearrangement joins TRBV7-9 to TRBJ1-2; 8 bases are shared with TRBD1. Looked up from germline, CDR1 is SEHNR and CDR2 is FQNEAQ (reference sequence). J gave up 5 bases and V 4 bases, and 9 bases lay outside the gene matches. The CDR3 is 15 residues long. The CDR3 DNA follows: TGTGCCAGCAGCTACGTAGACAGGGGCGAATATGGCTACACCTTC. Translated: CASSYVDRGEYGYTF.

The chain couples TRBV6-5 to TRBJ1-2, with D maybe TRBD1 (5 bases). V was shortened by 0 bases and J by 5 bases, with 10 bases between the two germline ends. The length of the CDR3 is 14 residues. Germline CDR1 MNHEY, CDR2 SVGAGI. The CDR3 bases are TGTGCCAGCAGTTACTCGCCCAGGGAGTATGGCTACACCTTC. Encoded protein: CASSYSPREYGYTF.

The sample holds a few counts of this clonotype. The chain is built from TRBV10-3 and TRBJ1-2; D unresolved. Germline V gene sequence: CDR1 ENHRY, CDR2 SYGVKD. The CDR3 loop spans 12 amino acids. Between the trimmed V and J ends, which lost 0 bases and 6 bases, there was a span of 5 bases. CDR3 sequence (DNA): TGTGCCATCAGTGAGTCGACGGATGGCTACACCTTC. Protein product: CAISESTDGYTF.

Many counts were recorded for this clonotype. The chain combines TRBV4-1 with TRBJ2-7, with TRBD1 as a possible D gene (6 bases). Germline CDR1 reads MGHRA; CDR2 reads YSYEKL. The CDR3 runs 15 residues. The ends were cut back, 1 base at V and 2 bases at J, with 12 bases in the middle. Here the CDR3 DNA reads TGCGCCAGCAGCCAAGTCTCCAGGGGAACCTACGAGCAGTACTTC. As protein: CASSQVSRGTYEQYF.

The chain uses TRBV6-8 and TRBJ1-1; TRBD1 matches at 10 bases. The CDR3 contains 18 residues. Trimming cost V 6 bases and J 0 bases; bases outside gene matches: 13. Looked up from germline, CDR1 is MNHGY and CDR2 is SAAAGT. CDR3 bases: TGTGCCAGCAGAAGATTGACAGGGGGCGCGGGCTTGAACACTGAAGCTTTCTTT. It is translated as CASRRLTGGAGLNTEAFF.

The table lists this clonotype with a few counts. The rearrangement uses TRBV28 and TRBJ1-1; 8 bases are a match to TRBD1. V was clipped by 10 bases and J by 3 bases; unmatched bases: 19. The CDR3 extends over 17 amino acids. Germline CDR1 is MDHEN and CDR2 is SYDVKM. The CDR3 is CATSQSRRQGLDTEAFF. As DNA, the CDR3 is TGTGCCACCTCCCAATCCCGTAGACAGGGGTTAGACACTGAAGCTTTCTTT.

This chain links TRBV6-5 with TRBJ2-3; 7 bases map to TRBD2. Germline CDR1 MNHEY, CDR2 SVGAGI. This CDR3 is built from 13 residues. After removal of 2 bases from V and 10 bases from J, the junction contained 6 bases not matched to a gene. This CDR3 is CASSYPGLVAQYF. CDR3 DNA: TGTGCCAGCAGTTACCCCGGACTAGTGGCGCAGTATTTT.

This chain connects TRBV19 to TRBJ1-1; a weak D match, TRBD1 (5 bases). The CDR3 is 14 residues long. Trimming took off 7 bases at V and 6 bases at J, with 18 bases between the two ends. Germline V gene lookup returns CDR1 LNHDA and CDR2 SQIVND (reference sequence). CDR3 DNA sequence: TGTGCCAGTATTAGGACCCGGGGGTCCGCTGAAGCTTTCTTT. This gives the protein CASIRTRGSAEAFF.

The V and J genes are TRBV4-1 and TRBJ2-1, with unresolved D. The V end was cut by 3 bases, the J end by 2 bases, with 11 bases between. There are 15 residues in the CDR3. Germline-derived CDR1 and CDR2 are MGHRA and YSYEKL. The CDR3 DNA follows: TGCGCCAGCAGCCAGCCAGAGAATCCCTACAATGAGCAGTTCTTC. Translated: CASSQPENPYNEQFF.

The chain recombines TRBV24-1 with TRBJ2-1; 8 bases fit TRBD1. Germline trimming cut 4 bases from V and 8 bases from J; bases unmatched to any gene: 12. Looked up from germline, CDR1 is KGHDR and CDR2 is SFDVKD. CDR3 length: 16 amino acids. For the CDR3, the DNA is TGTGCCACCAGTGAATCCGACAGGGGAGAGTGGGATGAGCAGTTCTTC. Amino acid sequence: CATSESDRGEWDEQFF.

This clonotype was picked up a small number of times. A read error may produce the germline difference seen at one junction end. V is TRBV7-7 and J is TRBJ2-3; D is ambiguous. CDR3 length: 13 amino acids. CDR1 and CDR2 (germline): SSHAT, FNYEAQ (reference sequence). The CDR3 DNA reads as TGTGCTAGCAGCTTCCACAGCACAGATACGCAGTATTTT. Its translation is CASSFHSTDTQYF.

This clonotype was found a few times. V and J are TRBV7-6 and TRBJ2-3, with D perhaps assigned TRBD1 or TRBD2 (5 bases each). This CDR3 is 15 amino acids long. Germline CDR1 SGHVS, CDR2 FNYEAQ. Trimming removed 1 base from V and 2 bases from J, with 10 bases in between. The CDR3 coding sequence is TGTGCCAGCAGCTTAGGCGTGGGGGTCACAGATACGCAGTATTTT. Its translation is CASSLGVGVTDTQYF.

The genes are TRBV7-6 and TRBJ1-1; D unresolved. Germline CDR1 SGHVS, CDR2 FNYEAQ. This CDR3 region has 14 residues. Trimming stripped 2 bases from V and 3 bases from J, with 10 bases between. In DNA, the CDR3 is TGTGCCAGCAGCTTATACAAAAGGGACACTGAAGCTTTCTTT. This gives the protein CASSLYKRDTEAFF.

Concerning this clonotype: Germline and junction disagree at one end, which may indicate a read error. The chain is built from TRBV4-1 and TRBJ2-7, with D maybe TRBD2 (5 bases). CDR1 is MGHRA and CDR2 is YSYEKL in the germline V gene. The CDR3 loop spans 14 amino acids. The CDR3 coding sequence is TGCGCCAGCAGCCCAGCCGGAGGATTATACGGGCAGTACTTC. Protein sequence: CASSPAGGLYGQYF.

This chain joins TRBV24-1 and TRBJ2-1; D not resolved. This CDR3 region has 13 residues. The ends were cut back, 4 bases at V and 10 bases at J, with 13 bases in the middle. From germline, CDR1 is KGHDR and CDR2 SFDVKD. The CDR3: CATSEGRPQEQFF. As DNA, the CDR3 is TGTGCCACCAGTGAGGGCAGGCCTCAAGAGCAGTTCTTC.

This clonotype was seen at least ten times. The chain couples TRBV7-6 to TRBJ1-4, with no clear D. The germline V gene encodes CDR1 SGHVS and CDR2 FNYEAQ. The CDR3 totals 15 residues. V was clipped by 2 bases and J by 6 bases, with 13 bases between them. Here the CDR3 DNA reads TGTGCCAGCAGCTTACTTCCGGATGGGGATGAAAAACTGTTTTTT. This translates into CASSLLPDGDEKLFF. Combining the CDR3 with reference TRBV7-6 and TRBJ1-4 gives the whole variable domain GAGVSQSPRYKVTKRGQDVALRCDPISGHVSLYWYRQALGQGPEFLTYFNYEAQQDKSGLPNDRFSAERPEGSISTLTIQRTEQRDSAMYRCASSLLPDGDEKLFFGSGTQLSVL.

J is TRBJ1-1 and V is TRBV6-2 or TRBV6-3; D gene unclear. V lost 4 bases and J lost 4, with 10 bases in between. The CDR3 has 13 residues. Germline values: CDR1 MNHEY, CDR2 SVGEGT. CDR3 in amino acids: CASSSWGSTEAFF. The DNA of the CDR3 is TGTGCCAGCAGTTCGTGGGGTTCCACTGAAGCTTTCTTT.